This T cell receptor (beta chain) was sequenced for a study of CD8+ T cells in alopecia areata. Overall study findings and caveats: Throughout tofacitinib, many expanded lesional clones continued to persist in scalp and blood.

Treatment noted: oral pan-JAK inhibitor, 5-10 mg twice daily. As for this clone: No antigen is known for it.

Germline V gene sequence: CDR1 KGHSH, CDR2 LQKENI. V lost 3 bases, J lost 3 bases, and 5 bases stayed unmatched. The CDR3 consists of 14 residues. It was cDNA, reverse transcribed from extracted RNA, that served as the sequencing template. Here immunoSEQ multiplex PCR was the method, and the copy in TCRdb shows in-frame clones only, minus some. Of roughly 210,000 clones in the sample, approximately 40% are singletons; the top ten hold roughly 2.6%. The chain carries TRBV18 and TRBJ2-7; TRBD1 matches at 7 bases. This TCR derives from a human donor with alopecia areata. This specimen consisted of CD4+ T cells sorted from blood, obtained at approximately week 36, from a patient treated with tofacitinib. The CDR3 protein is CASSPPTGVYEQYF. The CDR3 DNA follows: TGTGCCAGCTCACCCCCCACAGGGGTCTACGAGCAGTACTTC.